This T cell receptor (beta chain) came from a study of beta chain bispecific antibodies for T cell cancers. Findings and caveats of the study: Normal T cells contributed less of the targeted TRBV signal than the leukemia cells did.

This clonotype was recorded many times. Its antigen remains unknown. T cells were expanded from blood mononuclear cells for three to four days with anti-CD3 OKT3 or CD3/CD28 beads. IL-2 (around 96 IU/ml) and IL-7 (5 ng/ml) supported the T cell cultures. TCRdb re-called the 5' RACE reads with MiXCR, one entry per CDR3 protein. The profile covers 20,000 to 25,000 distinct CDR3 sequences, with approximately 2.4% appearing a single time and about 31% taken by the ten largest. Per the germline V gene, CDR1 is DFQATT and CDR2 is SNEGSKA (reference sequence). V lost 0 bases to trimming and J lost 4 bases, with 13 bases between them. This CDR3 contains 15 residues.

This rearrangement joins TRBV20-1 to TRBJ2-1; D not certain. The sample taken for sequencing was healthy donor T cells cultured with leukemia cells. The clonotype comes from a human donor in good health. Some clones in this sample may be carry-over from other donors' samples. The CDR3 loop reads CSARDDVLGYNEQFF. CDR3 DNA: TGCAGTGCTAGAGACGACGTGCTGGGGTACAATGAGCAGTTCTTC.